The T cell receptor beta chain under discussion was sequenced for a study of T cell responses to AZD1222 COVID-19 vaccine. Broader study findings: After the peak T cell response, and only then, were repertoires sampled.

TCRdb keeps only in-frame clones here, not all; method: immunoSEQ multiplex PCR. Counted here are more than 250,000 clones, about 92% occurring once; the ten biggest clones make up roughly 0.51%. With regard to this clone: What it binds is not known.

This CDR3 spans 15 amino acids. Germline lookup yields CDR1 MDHEN and CDR2 SYDVKM. Trimming removed 2 bases from V and 0 bases from J; junction bases left unmatched: 4. This rearrangement joins TRBV28 to TRBJ2-7, with 7 bases identical to TRBD1. The sequenced sample was peripheral blood, obtained on day 0 of AZD1222 vaccination. The TCR originated in an adult in good health. CDR3 DNA: TGTGCCAGCAGTTTACCTGGGACAGCCTCCTACGAGCAGTACTTC. Translation gives CASSLPGTASYEQYF.